The entry that follows covers one T cell receptor beta chain sequence. Its recognized antigen is unknown. No qualities accompany the bases; no much larger clone lies one base away. TCRbeta CDR3 regions were amplified from genomic DNA using the immunoSEQ Assay, a bias-controlled multiplex PCR. For the original study's pipeline: The number of nucleated cells in each sample was estimated by amplification of reference gene primers within the assay. To quantify the absolute abundance of each unique TCRbeta CDR3 rearrangement, sequence reads were collapsed and filtered. For each sample, productive Simpson clonality was calculated by taking the square root of Simpson's diversity index across productive rearrangements. This is the immuneACCESS table as TCRdb keeps it, with only in-frame sequences that have V and J called. A part of the clones is gone; compared with another copy, unresolved V genes explain less than half, and the rest is unexplained. That table is the source of V, J and clone size, and D and trimming were worked out from the DNA. For this sample there are more than 150,000 clones; roughly 78% appear just once. The top ten hold about 3% of the sample.

The collaborating institutions used their own protocols to collect whole blood in K2EDTA tubes. Collaborator samples were shipped for TCRbeta analysis as frozen whole blood, isolated PBMCs, or DNA extracted from either sample type. The data originate from a study of blood T cell repertoires in COVID-19 (TCRdb year 2020). Describing the broader study: Samples from collaborators originated in the United States, Italy and Spain and spanned both the acute and convalescent phases of COVID-19. The material from the prospective study consisted of cDNA or gDNA derived from T cells, B-cell-depleted T cells, or PBMCs. Subjects who had been exposed to COVID-19, were actively infected with it, or had recovered from it provided the deeply sampled blood TCRbeta repertoires that made up the dataset. The repertoires were released in a freely available public database meant as a resource for research on the immune response to SARS-CoV-2. The samples were drawn from the first 160 participants of the ongoing ImmuneRACE study and from 1,254 subjects provided by 6 global collaborators. Sample metadata almost always included a de-identified subject ID, COVID-19 status, age in years and sex. Where HLA class I and class II types were available, the types were taken from metadata supplied by the sample provider, not from assay-based typing.

The study at large found these results: Clinical and demographic metadata were provided uncurated, with the amount varying by source and participant.

Reading the germline V gene (reference sequence) gives CDR1 LNHDA and CDR2 SQIVND. A distance of 11 bases separates the germline ends of V and J, which lose 1 base and 1 base respectively. The CDR3 covers 17 residues, taking in both the cysteine and the phenylalanine. The kept DNA is CDR3 alone, 51 bases in frame from the first base. Sequenced: peripheral blood. The source of this sequence is a woman at least 80 years old with active or convalescent COVID-19. The chain uses TRBV19 and TRBJ2-6, with TRBD2 as a weak D call on 5 bases. The nucleotides read TGTGCCAGTAGTATAGGTGAGGGCCAGTCTGGGGCCAACGTCCTGACTTTC. It translates as CASSIGEGQSGANVLTF. With all but the CDR3 taken from the reference TRBV19 and TRBJ2-6 genes, the full variable domain is: DGGITQSPKYLFRKEGQNVTLSCEQNLNHDAMYWYRQDPGQGLRLIYYSQIVNDFQKGDIAEGYSVSREKKESFPLTVTSAQKNPTAFYLCASSIGEGQSGANVLTFGAGSRLTVL.